One sample yielded the 27 T cell receptor beta chains listed below, sequenced in a study of a mutant IDH1 vaccine in newly diagnosed glioma. The time point here: week 5, during vaccination. Each dose of the vaccine consisted of 300 ug of mutant IDH1 20-mer peptide, with topical imiquimod. Their antigen targets remain unknown. The protocol was immunoSEQ multiplex PCR, while the TCRdb copy is restricted to in-frame clones and leaves out a portion. Of 30,000 to 35,000 clones listed, 50% to 60% are singletons. Here the sequenced sample was PBMCs, taken from a glioma patient whose treatment included an IDH1 peptide vaccine. These receptors were obtained from a woman younger than 30 with glioma.

The J gene is TRBJ2-5, the V gene TRBV7-2; D not certain. CDR3 size: 12 residues. V gave up 5 bases and J gave up 5 bases, with 9 bases separating them. CDR1 is SGHTA and CDR2 is FQGNSA in the germline V gene. Written as DNA, the CDR3 is TGTGCCAGCAGCGTTATGCAGGAGACCCAGTACTTC. The encoded protein is CASSVMQETQYF.

The CDR3 loop is CASSSGLLYGYTF. CDR3 nucleotides: TGTGCCAGCAGTTCGGGACTTTTGTATGGCTACACCTTC. The V and J genes are TRBV27 and TRBJ1-2, with TRBD1 as a possible D gene (5 bases). Looked up from germline, CDR1 is MNHEY and CDR2 is SMNVEV (reference sequence). Trimming pared 4 bases from V and 5 bases from J, leaving 11 bases between. This CDR3 comprises 13 residues.

This clone has only a few counts. The chain has TRBV11-3 and TRBJ2-3; D remains unclear. V dropped 3 bases and J dropped 5 bases, with 9 bases sitting between them. This CDR3 has 13 residues. Germline CDR1 is SGHNT and CDR2 is YENEEA. For the CDR3, the DNA is TGTGCCAGCAGCTTCGGAGCGATAGATACGCAGTATTTT. It yields the protein CASSFGAIDTQYF. The whole variable domain, filled in from reference TRBV11-3 and TRBJ2-3, reads EAGVVQSPRYKIIEKKQPVAFWCNPISGHNTLYWYLQNLGQGPELLIRYENEEAVDDSQLPKDRFSAERLKGVDSTLKIQPAELGDSAVYLCASSFGAIDTQYFGPGTRLTVL.

The genes are TRBV6-5 and TRBJ1-6, with D uncertain. V lost 2 bases, J lost 7 bases, and 15 bases lay in between. Germline V gene data show CDR1 as MNHEY and CDR2 as SVGAGI. The CDR3 has 16 amino acids. The CDR3 sequence: CASSYLSSRWNSPLHF. Written as DNA, the CDR3 is TGTGCCAGCAGTTACCTCAGCTCCAGGTGGAATTCACCCCTCCACTTT.

The chain joins TRBV19 to TRBJ2-2, with D perhaps matching TRBD1 or TRBD2 (5 bases each). V was cut by 8 bases and J by 5 bases, with 15 bases left in between. Germline V CDR1 and CDR2: LNHDA, SQIVND (reference sequence). This CDR3 is 14 amino acids long. CDR3 amino acids: CASQGAPGTGELFF. The CDR3 DNA sequence: TGTGCCAGTCAAGGGGCCCCGGGAACCGGGGAGCTGTTTTTT.

The chain couples TRBV29-1 to TRBJ1-1; D may be TRBD1 (6 bases). Germline V gene sequence: CDR1 SQVTM, CDR2 ANQGSEA. The CDR3 spans 14 residues. The germline V and J ends were trimmed by 6 bases and 1 base, with 15 bases remaining between them. This CDR3 reads CSVASRGANTEAFF. In nucleotides, the CDR3 is TGCAGCGTCGCCTCCCGGGGGGCGAACACTGAAGCTTTCTTT.

This chain uses TRBV5-6 with TRBJ1-2; D is unclear. Germline V gene lookup returns CDR1 SGHDT and CDR2 YYEEEE. V lost 1 base to trimming and J lost 8 bases, with 18 bases between them. This CDR3 comprises 15 residues. The DNA for the CDR3 is TGTGCCAGCAGCTTGCGCGGCATACCTCGGGAAGGCTACACCTTC. Translating gives CASSLRGIPREGYTF.

CDR3 sequence (DNA): TGTGCCAGTAGTATGGTAGACGGGACAGGCCTAACGGCGCAGTACTTC. It is translated as CASSMVDGTGLTAQYF. The rearrangement links TRBV19 to TRBJ2-7; 8 bases align to TRBD1. Germline lookup yields CDR1 LNHDA and CDR2 SQIVND (reference sequence). This CDR3 comprises 16 residues. The J segment lost 9 bases and the V segment lost 3 bases, leaving 16 bases of the junction unmatched.

The chain uses TRBV5-1 and TRBJ2-7; TRBD1 agrees at 9 bases. CDR1 is SGHRS and CDR2 is YFSETQ in the germline V gene. This CDR3 contains 14 residues. V shed 6 bases and J 6 bases; nucleotides not matched to a gene: 10. In DNA, the CDR3 is TGCGCCAGCAACCATGGGACAGGGACCCTCGAGCAGTACTTC. It specifies CASNHGTGTLEQYF.

Concerning this clone itself: Additional DNA sequences in this sample encode the identical CDR3. This chain joins TRBV28 and TRBJ1-2; 8 positions agree with TRBD1. Trimming at V came to 5 bases and at J to 7 bases, leaving 9 bases not matched to a gene. The CDR3 is 14 residues long. Germline CDR1 reads MDHEN; CDR2 reads SYDVKM. The DNA for the CDR3 is TGTGCCAGCAGTCTAGGACAGGGTGGTGGTGGCTACACCTTC. This encodes CASSLGQGGGGYTF.

In its sample, this clone was seen a few times. CDR3: CASSQERQADSRKTQYF. The CDR3 nucleotides read TGCGCCAGCAGCCAAGAGCGCCAGGCCGATTCCCGAAAGACCCAGTACTTC. The chain joins TRBV4-1 to TRBJ2-5; unclear D gene. V lost 0 bases to trimming and J lost 6 bases, with 20 bases between them. The CDR3 length is 17 residues. Germline CDR1 is MGHRA and CDR2 is YSYEKL.

This chain's CDR3 is CASSIGWTINQPQHF. The CDR3 DNA is TGTGCCAGTAGTATAGGATGGACGATCAATCAGCCCCAGCATTTT. V usage is TRBV19 and J usage is TRBJ1-5; D not resolved. CDR3 length: 15 residues. The germline CDR1 and CDR2 sequences are LNHDA and SQIVND (reference sequence). With 1 base removed from V and 3 bases from J, the gap between germline ends came to 10 bases.

In its sample, this clone was seen a few times. This chain links TRBV19 with TRBJ2-7; 11 positions match TRBD1. This CDR3 has 15 amino acids. Germline-derived CDR1 and CDR2 are LNHDA and SQIVND (reference sequence). Unmatched junction bases numbered 5, after V lost 4 bases and J lost 3 bases. Written as DNA, the CDR3 is TGTGCCAGTAGTACGTTAGGGACAGGGGGCTACGAGCAGTACTTC. Its translation: CASSTLGTGGYEQYF.

The chain recombines TRBV29-1 with TRBJ2-7; TRBD2 aligns across 8 bases. CDR1 is SQVTM and CDR2 is ANQGSEA in the germline V gene. The CDR3 length is 14 residues. The V gene end was trimmed by 4 bases and the J gene end by 2 bases; junction bases not matched to a gene: 7. CDR3 region: CSVVLAEKAYEQYF. CDR3 bases: TGCAGCGTTGTACTAGCGGAAAAAGCCTACGAGCAGTACTTC.

J is TRBJ1-4 and V is TRBV5-1; D unclear. The CDR3 has 15 amino acids. Germline V gene lookup returns CDR1 SGHRS and CDR2 YFSETQ. V was clipped by 2 bases and J by 0 bases, with 8 bases between them. The CDR3 DNA follows: TGCGCCAGCAGCTTATCCGGTGCAACTAATGAAAAACTGTTTTTT. Encoded protein: CASSLSGATNEKLFF.

J is TRBJ2-1 and V is TRBV14; D may be TRBD2 (7 bases). The CDR3 length is 16 residues. From germline, CDR1 is SGHDN and CDR2 FVKESK. The V end was cut by 4 bases, the J end by 6 bases, with 19 bases between. The DNA for the CDR3 is TGTGCCAGCAGCCCTCGATTGGGGGGGGGCCTCAATGAGCAGTTCTTC. Encoded protein: CASSPRLGGGLNEQFF. The entire variable domain, with the rest obtained from reference TRBV14 and TRBJ2-1, is as follows: EAGVTQFPSHSVIEKGQTVTLRCDPISGHDNLYWYRRVMGKEIKFLLHFVKESKQDESGMPNNRFLAERTGGTYSTLKVQPAELEDSGVYFCASSPRLGGGLNEQFFGPGTRLTVL.

The J gene is TRBJ2-4, the V gene TRBV7-2; D might be TRBD1 or TRBD2, each matching 5 bases. The CDR3 is 18 amino acids. Germline V CDR1 and CDR2: SGHTA, FQGNSA. The V and J ends lost 3 bases and 0 bases respectively, with 18 bases between them. Here the CDR3 DNA reads TGTGCCAGCAGCTTGCGAGCGGAAGGACACCTAGCCAAAAACATTCAGTACTTC. It is translated as CASSLRAEGHLAKNIQYF.

The V and J genes are TRBV27 and TRBJ1-2; 9 bases agree with TRBD1. The length of the CDR3 is 15 residues. J lost 8 bases, V lost 2 bases, and 9 bases had no gene match. Germline values: CDR1 MNHEY, CDR2 SMNVEV (reference sequence). The CDR3 loop is CASSLTSTGGWGYTF. CDR3 coding DNA: TGTGCCAGCAGTTTAACTTCGACAGGGGGTTGGGGCTACACCTTC.

The V call is TRBV7-6, the J call TRBJ1-6, with TRBD1 identical over 7 bases. Unmatched junction bases numbered 11, after V lost 5 bases and J lost 10 bases. The CDR3 covers 15 residues. Germline CDR1 and CDR2: SGHVS and FNYEAQ. The CDR3: CASSPQGPAGSPLHF. The CDR3 DNA is TGTGCCAGCAGCCCACAGGGGCCTGCAGGGTCACCCCTCCACTTT.

The gene calls are TRBV7-2 and TRBJ1-1; D is possibly TRBD1 (5 bases). CDR3 size: 14 residues. Germline V gene lookup returns CDR1 SGHTA and CDR2 FQGNSA. V lost 2 bases and J lost 0, with 7 bases in between. This chain's CDR3 is CASSLRTLNTEAFF. The CDR3 DNA reads as TGTGCCAGCAGCTTAAGGACACTGAACACTGAAGCTTTCTTT. The full variable domain, rest sourced from reference TRBV7-2 and TRBJ1-1, is GAGVSQSPSNKVTEKGKDVELRCDPISGHTALYWYRQSLGQGLEFLIYFQGNSAPDKSGLPSDRFSAERTGGSVSTLTIQRTQQEDSAVYLCASSLRTLNTEAFFGQGTRLTVV.

This clone was counted between two and nine times. The chain couples TRBV14 to TRBJ1-1; D perhaps matches TRBD1 (6 bases). This CDR3 contains 13 residues. The V end lost 1 base, the J end lost 10 bases, and 13 bases lay between the germline ends. Germline V CDR1 and CDR2: SGHDN, FVKESK. The CDR3 loop is CASSQVGGRGAFF. The CDR3 region has the DNA TGTGCCAGCAGCCAAGTTGGGGGGCGCGGAGCTTTCTTT.

This clone was counted at least ten times. The genes are TRBV5-6 and TRBJ1-1, with TRBD1 identical over 7 bases. Per germline, CDR1 SGHDT and CDR2 YYEEEE. CDR3 length: 17 residues. V shed 1 base and J 2 bases; nucleotides not matched to a gene: 11. CDR3 region: CASSLYASGGTNTEAFF. DNA of the CDR3: TGTGCCAGCAGCTTGTACGCGTCAGGGGGGACAAACACTGAAGCTTTCTTT.

J is TRBJ1-6 and V is TRBV10-3; the match to TRBD1 covers 7 bases. V shed 6 bases and J 10 bases; nucleotides not matched to a gene: 6. This CDR3 is 13 amino acids long. Germline CDR1 and CDR2: ENHRY and SYGVKD. DNA of the CDR3: TGTGCCATCAGCCGAACAGGGGTGTCACCCCTCCACTTT. Translated: CAISRTGVSPLHF.

Worth noting for this clone: A read error may produce the germline difference seen at one junction end. V usage is TRBV7-7 and J usage is TRBJ2-2, with D perhaps matching TRBD1 or TRBD2 (6 bases each). CDR1 is SSHAT and CDR2 is FNYEAQ in the germline V gene (reference sequence). The length of the CDR3 is 17 residues. As DNA, the CDR3 is TGTGCTAGCAGCCGCGAAAAGTCGGCAGGGGACTCCGGGGAGCTGTTTTTT. Translated: CASSREKSAGDSGELFF.

The chain is built from TRBV29-1 and TRBJ1-2; no clear D gene. The ends were cut back, 4 bases at V and 4 bases at J, with 10 bases in the middle. The CDR3 runs to 12 residues. CDR1 is SQVTM, CDR2 ANQGSEA, per germline. The CDR3 DNA is TGCAGCGTTGTTCGGGTGGCCTATGGCTACACCTTC. It specifies CSVVRVAYGYTF.

This clone was recorded a few times. The chain uses TRBV7-8 and TRBJ1-2; TRBD1 matches at 7 bases. V dropped 6 bases and J dropped 8; count of bases not matched to a gene: 15. Germline V gene data show CDR1 as SGHVS and CDR2 as FQNEAQ. The CDR3 is made up of 15 amino acids. The DNA for the CDR3 is TGTGCCAGCAGAGCTGGGGAGGGGGCGAATCACGGCTACACCTTC. It translates to CASRAGEGANHGYTF.

The rearrangement uses TRBV7-8 and TRBJ2-1, with 12 positions matching TRBD2. CDR1 is SGHVS, CDR2 FQNEAQ, per germline. The length of the CDR3 is 17 residues. The V segment lost 4 bases and the J segment 8 bases; nucleotides outside the gene matches: 12. CDR3 protein: CASSSLTSGGLFDEQFF. Here the CDR3 DNA reads TGTGCCAGCAGCTCCCTAACTAGCGGGGGGCTTTTCGATGAGCAGTTCTTC.